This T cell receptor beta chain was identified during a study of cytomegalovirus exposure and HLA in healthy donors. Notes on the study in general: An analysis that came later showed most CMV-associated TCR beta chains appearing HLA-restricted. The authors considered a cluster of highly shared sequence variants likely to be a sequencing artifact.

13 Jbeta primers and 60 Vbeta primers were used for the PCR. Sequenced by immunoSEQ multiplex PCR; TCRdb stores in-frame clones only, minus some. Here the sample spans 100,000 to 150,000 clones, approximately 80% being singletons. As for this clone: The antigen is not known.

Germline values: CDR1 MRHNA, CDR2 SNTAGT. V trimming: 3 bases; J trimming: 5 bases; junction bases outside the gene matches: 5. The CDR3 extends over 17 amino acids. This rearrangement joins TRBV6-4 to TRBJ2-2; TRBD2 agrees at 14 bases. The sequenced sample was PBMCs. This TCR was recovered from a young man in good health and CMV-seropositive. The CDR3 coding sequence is TGTGCCAGCAGTGATCGTCGGACTAGCGGGAGGACCGGGGAGCTGTTTTTT. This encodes CASSDRRTSGRTGELFF.